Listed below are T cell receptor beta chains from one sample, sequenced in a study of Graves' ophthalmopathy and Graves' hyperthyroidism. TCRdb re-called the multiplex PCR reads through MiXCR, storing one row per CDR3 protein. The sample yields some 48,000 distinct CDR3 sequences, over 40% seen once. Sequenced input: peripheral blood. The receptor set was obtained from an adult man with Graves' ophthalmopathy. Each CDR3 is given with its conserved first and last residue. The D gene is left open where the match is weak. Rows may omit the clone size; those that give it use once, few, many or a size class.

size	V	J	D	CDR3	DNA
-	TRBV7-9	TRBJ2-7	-	CASSSGQNYEQYF	TGTGCCAGCAGCTCGGGACAAAACTACGAGCAGTACTTC
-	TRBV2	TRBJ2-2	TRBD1	CASSESTGGPGELFF	TGTGCCAGCAGTGAATCGACAGGGGGTCCCGGGGAGCTGTTTTTT
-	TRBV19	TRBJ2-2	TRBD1	CASRGTANTGELFF	TGTGCCAGTAGGGGGACAGCGAACACCGGGGAGCTGTTTTTT
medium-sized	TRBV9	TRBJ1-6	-	CASSGGGGNSPLHF	TGTGCCAGCAGCGGAGGGGGAGGGAATTCACCCCTCCACTTT
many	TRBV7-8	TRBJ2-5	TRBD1	CASSQPGQGMETQYF	TGTGCCAGCAGCCAACCAGGACAGGGGATGGAGACCCAGTACTTC
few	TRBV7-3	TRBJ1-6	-	CASSQGLGSPLHF	TGTGCCAGCAGCCAAGGGTTAGGATCACCCCTCCACTTT
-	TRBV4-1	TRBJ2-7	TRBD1	CASSHPGDRVAVRYF	TGCGCCAGCAGCCACCCGGGGGACAGGGTAGCCGTTCGGTACTTC
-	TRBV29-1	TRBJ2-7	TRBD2	CSLAGRVYEQYF	TGCAGCTTAGCCGGGAGGGTCTACGAGCAGTACTTC
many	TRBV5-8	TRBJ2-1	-	CASSLDREDYNEQFF	TGTGCCAGCAGCTTGGACAGAGAAGACTACAATGAGCAGTTCTTC
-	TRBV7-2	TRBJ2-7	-	CASSLLSTASYEQYF	TGTGCCAGCAGCTTACTCTCGACAGCGAGCTACGAGCAGTACTTC
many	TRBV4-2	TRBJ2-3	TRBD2	CASSQASGSDTDTQYF	TGTGCCAGCAGCCAAGCTAGCGGGTCCGACACAGATACGCAGTATTTT
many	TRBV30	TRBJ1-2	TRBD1	CAWSAQGAAGYTF	TGTGCCTGGAGTGCACAGGGGGCAGCTGGCTACACCTTC
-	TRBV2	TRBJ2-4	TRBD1	CASSEALRRTGKNIQYF	TGTGCCAGCAGTGAAGCCCTCAGACGGACAGGGAAAAACATTCAGTACTTC
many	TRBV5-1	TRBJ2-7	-	CASSLVSGYEQYF	TGCGCCAGCAGCTTGGTGTCGGGCTACGAGCAGTACTTC
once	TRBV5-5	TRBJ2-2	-	CASSLVQGNTGELFF	TGTGCCAGCAGCTTAGTACAGGGGAACACCGGGGAGCTGTTTTTT
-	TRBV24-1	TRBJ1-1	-	CATSVSGAGTEAFF	TGTGCCACCAGTGTATCCGGGGCTGGCACTGAAGCTTTCTTT
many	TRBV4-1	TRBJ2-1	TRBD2	CASSQEGLAGRKEQFF	TGCGCCAGCAGCCAAGAGGGGCTAGCGGGAAGAAAGGAGCAGTTCTTC
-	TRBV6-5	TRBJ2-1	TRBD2	CASSRRLAGGRSPYNEQFF	TGTGCCAGCAGTCGCCGACTAGCGGGGGGCCGAAGCCCCTACAATGAGCAGTTCTTC
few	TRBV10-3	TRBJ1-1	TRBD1	CAIERDSGTEAFF	TGTGCCATCGAACGGGACAGCGGCACTGAAGCTTTCTTT
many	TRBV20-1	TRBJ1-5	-	CSARGDNSYQPQHF	TGCAGTGCTAGAGGGGACAACTCCTATCAGCCCCAGCATTTT
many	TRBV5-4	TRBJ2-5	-	CASSRRGGRETQYF	TGTGCCAGCAGCCGTAGAGGGGGGCGGGAGACCCAGTACTTC
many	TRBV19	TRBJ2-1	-	CASRSQWAGRSYNEQFF	TGTGCCAGTAGGTCCCAATGGGCGGGTCGATCCTACAATGAGCAGTTCTTC
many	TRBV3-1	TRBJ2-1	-	CASSPEPTIHEQFF	TGTGCCAGCAGCCCCGAGCCCACGATCCATGAGCAGTTCTTC
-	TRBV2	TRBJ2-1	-	CASSSAAESGCNEQFF	TGTGCCAGCAGTTCAGCGGCGGAGTCGGGGTGCAATGAGCAGTTCTTC
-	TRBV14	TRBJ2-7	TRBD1	CASSQGGRGRYEQYF	TGTGCCAGCAGCCAAGGTGGCAGGGGGCGGTACGAGCAGTACTTC
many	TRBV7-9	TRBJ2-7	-	CASSLVAEGYEQYF	TGTGCCAGCAGCTTAGTGGCAGAGGGCTACGAGCAGTACTTC
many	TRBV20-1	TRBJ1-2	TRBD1	CSAPKADRADGYTF	TGCAGTGCCCCCAAGGCCGACAGGGCGGATGGCTACACCTTC
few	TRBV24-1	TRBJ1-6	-	CATSDLQRGAHSPLYF	TGTGCCACCAGTGATTTGCAACGGGGGGCCCATTCACCCCTCTACTTT
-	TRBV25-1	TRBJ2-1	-	CASSEYQGVNEQFF	TGTGCCAGCAGTGAATATCAGGGAGTGAATGAGCAGTTCTTC
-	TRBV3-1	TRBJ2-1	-	CASRSEGPYNEQFF	TGTGCCAGCCGAAGCGAGGGGCCTTACAATGAGCAGTTCTTC
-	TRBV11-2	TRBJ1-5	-	CASSLDMQPQHF	TGTGCCAGCAGCTTAGACATGCAGCCCCAGCATTTT
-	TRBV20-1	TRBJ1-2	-	CSARDGGGGYGYTF	TGCAGTGCTAGAGATGGAGGGGGAGGCTATGGCTACACCTTC
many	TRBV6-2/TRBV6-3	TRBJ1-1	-	CASSYKGPGRMNTEAFF	TGTGCCAGCAGTTACAAGGGACCGGGACGGATGAACACTGAAGCTTTCTTT
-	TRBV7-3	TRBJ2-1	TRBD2	CASSSGLAGGPYNEQFF	TGTGCCAGCAGCTCAGGACTAGCGGGAGGGCCCTACAATGAGCAGTTCTTC
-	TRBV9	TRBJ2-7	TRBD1	CASSVRQGPYEQYF	TGCGCCAGCAGCGTGAGACAGGGCCCCTACGAGCAGTACTTC
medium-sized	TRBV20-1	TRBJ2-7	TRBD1	CSAGTGDAQYF	TGCAGTGCCGGGACAGGGGACGCGCAGTACTTC
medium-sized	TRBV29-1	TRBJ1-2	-	CSVQAQGNYGYTF	TGCAGCGTTCAGGCACAGGGTAACTATGGCTACACCTTC
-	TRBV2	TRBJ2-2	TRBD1	CASSHRGQGELFF	TGCGCCAGCAGTCACAGGGGGCAGGGGGAGCTGTTTTTT
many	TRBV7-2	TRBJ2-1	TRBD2	CASSPGLVSEQFF	TGTGCCAGCAGCCCGGGACTAGTCAGTGAGCAGTTCTTC
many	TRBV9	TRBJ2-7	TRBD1	CASSLGDRESYEQYF	TGTGCCAGCAGCCTCGGGGACAGGGAGTCCTACGAGCAGTACTTC
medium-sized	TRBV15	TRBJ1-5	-	CATTQEQNQPQHF	TGTGCCACGACACAGGAGCAGAATCAGCCCCAGCATTTT
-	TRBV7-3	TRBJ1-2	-	CASTATEGYTF	TGTGCCAGCACCGCGACTGAGGGCTACACCTTC